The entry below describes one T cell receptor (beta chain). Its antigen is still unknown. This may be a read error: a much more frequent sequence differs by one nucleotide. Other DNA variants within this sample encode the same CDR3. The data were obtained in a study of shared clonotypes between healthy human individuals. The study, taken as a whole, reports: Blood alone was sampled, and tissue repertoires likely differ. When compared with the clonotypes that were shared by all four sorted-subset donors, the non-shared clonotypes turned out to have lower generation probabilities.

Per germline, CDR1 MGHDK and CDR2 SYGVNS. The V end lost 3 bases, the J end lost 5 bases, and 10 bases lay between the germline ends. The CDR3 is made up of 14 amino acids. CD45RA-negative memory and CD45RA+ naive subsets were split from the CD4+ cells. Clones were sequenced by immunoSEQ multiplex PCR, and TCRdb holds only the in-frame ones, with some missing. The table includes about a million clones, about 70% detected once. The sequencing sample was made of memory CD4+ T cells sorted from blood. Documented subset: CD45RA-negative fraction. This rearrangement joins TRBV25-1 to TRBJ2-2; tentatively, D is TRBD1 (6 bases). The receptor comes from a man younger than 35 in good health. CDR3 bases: TGTGCCAGCAGTGACAGGGGAAGGACCGGGGAGCTGTTTTTT. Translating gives CASSDRGRTGELFF.